These 19 T cell receptor beta chains originate from one sample sequenced in a study of CD8 T cells in ankylosing spondylitis. Whole-study findings and limits: A motif in TCR beta, a set of 8 or 9 highly homologous variants, appeared characteristic of ankylosing spondylitis blood.

Their cognate antigens are unknown. TCRdb redid the calling of the 5' RACE reads with MiXCR, one entry per CDR3 protein. The table has hundreds of thousands of distinct CDR3 sequences, more than 9.5% seen once. Sequenced material: blood, either unsorted or a sorted T cell fraction (not recorded which). These receptors came from a male donor with ankylosing spondylitis.

This clonotype has at least ten counts. In DNA, the CDR3 is TGCGCCAGCAGCTCGGGACAGCAGGAAAACATTCAGTACTTC. Its protein product is CASSSGQQENIQYF. V gene TRBV5-1 combines with J gene TRBJ2-4; 7 positions match TRBD1. This CDR3 region has 14 residues. With V trimmed by 3 bases and J by 5 bases, 5 bases remained unmatched. CDR1 SGHRS and CDR2 YFSETQ come from the germline V gene.

Only a few counts were recorded for this clonotype. J is TRBJ1-5 and V is TRBV24-1, with 7 bases aligning to TRBD1. The J segment lost 3 bases and the V segment lost 3 bases, leaving 1 base of the junction unmatched. This CDR3 has 14 amino acids. Germline assignment: CDR1 KGHDR and CDR2 SFDVKD. This CDR3 reads CATSDGTVNQPQHF. The DNA of the CDR3 is TGTGCCACCAGTGATGGGACAGTCAATCAGCCCCAGCATTTT.

There are a few counts of this clonotype. The chain combines TRBV20-1 with TRBJ2-7, with D unclear. Trimming cost V 3 bases and J 5 bases, with 17 bases left between them. The CDR3 consists of 14 residues. Germline assignment: CDR1 DFQATT and CDR2 SNEGSKA (reference sequence). CDR3: CSASALSGRNEQYF. The CDR3 coding sequence is TGCAGTGCTAGTGCCCTCTCAGGACGCAACGAGCAGTACTTC.

The chain uses TRBV29-1 and TRBJ1-5, with D hard to call. The CDR3 length is 12 residues. The germline V gene has CDR1 SQVTM and CDR2 ANQGSEA. V dropped 0 bases and J dropped 7 bases, with 7 bases sitting between them. The CDR3 reads CSVEDNGQPQHF. As DNA, the CDR3 is TGCAGCGTTGAAGACAATGGGCAGCCCCAGCATTTT.

This clonotype was observed a handful of times. This sequence joins TRBV12-3 or TRBV12-4 and TRBJ2-2; D call uncertain. CDR3 length: 15 amino acids. V dropped 7 bases and J dropped 2 bases, with 14 bases sitting between them. CDR3 bases: TGTGCCAGCACCCGTGGGCAGAGCAACACCGGGGAGCTGTTTTTT. The encoded protein is CASTRGQSNTGELFF.

V is TRBV4-2 and J is TRBJ2-7, with TRBD1 matching 7 bases. Germline values: CDR1 LGHNA, CDR2 YNFKEQ. CDR3 length: 12 amino acids. Unmatched junction bases numbered 4, after V lost 5 bases and J lost 6 bases. The CDR3 is CASSATGVEQYF. The CDR3 nucleotides read TGTGCCAGCAGCGCCACAGGGGTCGAGCAGTACTTC.

This clonotype was seen a few times. This chain uses TRBV5-1 with TRBJ2-5, with 7 bases that match TRBD2. The CDR3 is made up of 13 amino acids. After removal of 4 bases from V and 5 bases from J, the junction contained 5 bases not matched to a gene. Germline CDR1 is SGHRS and CDR2 is YFSETQ. The CDR3 DNA is TGCGCCAGCAGCCCGACTAGCCTGGAGACCCAGTACTTC. Translation: CASSPTSLETQYF.

The chain joins TRBV5-6 to TRBJ2-1; D is unresolved. V was cut by 0 bases and J by 4 bases, with 14 bases left in between. Germline V CDR1 and CDR2: SGHDT, YYEEEE. The CDR3 covers 16 residues. The CDR3 here is CASSLGSTGSYNEQFF. The CDR3 region has the DNA TGTGCCAGCAGCTTGGGCAGCACCGGAAGTTACAATGAGCAGTTCTTC.

The chain uses TRBV4-1 and TRBJ2-3; no clear D gene. The germline gives CDR1 MGHRA, CDR2 YSYEKL. The CDR3 has 14 residues. The germline V and J ends were trimmed by 0 bases and 2 bases, with 6 bases remaining between them. The chain's CDR3 is CASSQDLATDTQYF. In DNA, the CDR3 is TGCGCCAGCAGCCAAGATCTTGCCACAGATACGCAGTATTTT.

V usage is TRBV5-1 and J usage is TRBJ2-6; 10 bases are a match to TRBD1. Germline CDR1 reads SGHRS; CDR2 reads YFSETQ. There are 19 residues in the CDR3. The ends lost 4 bases at V and 0 bases at J; junction bases unmatched: 10. The CDR3 sequence: CASSALGQGGRSGANVLTF. CDR3 bases: TGCGCCAGCAGCGCCTTAGGACAGGGGGGACGCTCTGGGGCCAACGTCCTGACTTTC.

V is TRBV20-1 and J is TRBJ2-4; D is unclear. Trimming left V 2 bases short and J 0 bases short, with 11 bases between. Germline CDR1 and CDR2: DFQATT and SNEGSKA (reference sequence). This CDR3 comprises 15 residues. The CDR3 sequence is CSARREPIAKNIQYF. The CDR3 nucleotides read TGCAGTGCTAGACGTGAACCAATAGCCAAAAACATTCAGTACTTC.

There are a few counts of this clonotype. This chain connects TRBV25-1 to TRBJ2-1; D is possibly TRBD1 or TRBD2 (6 bases each). Germline-derived CDR1 and CDR2 are MGHDK and SYGVNS. The CDR3 runs 16 residues. Trimming took off 0 bases at V and 7 bases at J, with 16 bases between the two ends. This chain's CDR3 is CASSEYTGRAGNEQFF. Here the CDR3 DNA reads TGTGCCAGCAGTGAATACACAGGGCGTGCGGGAAATGAGCAGTTCTTC.

This clonotype was counted between two and nine times. The V gene is TRBV7-9, the J gene TRBJ2-3; weak D call: TRBD2 (6 bases). Trimming removed 5 bases from V and 3 bases from J, with 21 bases in between. Germline V gene sequence: CDR1 SEHNR, CDR2 FQNEAQ (reference sequence). The CDR3 contains 17 residues. CDR3 in amino acids: CASSARHHGRETDTQYF. CDR3 nucleotides: TGTGCCAGCAGCGCCCGGCATCATGGTCGGGAGACAGATACGCAGTATTTT.

This clonotype was observed a handful of times. The V call is TRBV7-2, the J call TRBJ2-7; weak D call: TRBD2 (5 bases). CDR1 is SGHTA, CDR2 FQGNSA, per germline. This CDR3 contains 12 residues. The V gene lost 3 bases and the J gene lost 7 bases, with 10 bases spanning the gap. The CDR3 region has the DNA TGTGCCAGCAGCTTGGGAGAGCGGGAGCAGTACTTC. Its translation: CASSLGEREQYF. The full variable domain, completed using reference TRBV7-2 and TRBJ2-7, is GAGVSQSPSNKVTEKGKDVELRCDPISGHTALYWYRQSLGQGLEFLIYFQGNSAPDKSGLPSDRFSAERTGGSVSTLTIQRTQQEDSAVYLCASSLGEREQYFGPGTRLTVT.

The chain uses TRBV10-3 and TRBJ1-5; D not certain. This CDR3 is built from 13 residues. The V gene lost 10 bases and the J gene lost 3 bases, with 13 bases spanning the gap. Germline V gene data show CDR1 as ENHRY and CDR2 as SYGVKD. CDR3 in DNA: TGTGCCACCACCCGGGATAACAATCAGCCCCAGCATTTT. Protein: CATTRDNNQPQHF.

This chain uses TRBV14 with TRBJ2-4; no clear D. The CDR3 totals 16 residues. Germline V gene sequence: CDR1 SGHDN, CDR2 FVKESK. Trimming removed 2 bases from V and 0 bases from J, with 11 bases in between. In DNA form, the CDR3 reads TGTGCCAGCAGCCAACAAGACGGTCTAGCCAAAAACATTCAGTACTTC. It translates to CASSQQDGLAKNIQYF.

This rearrangement joins TRBV2 to TRBJ1-1; 7 bases align to TRBD1. Trimming took 7 bases from V and 6 from J; bases not matched to a gene: 5. The CDR3 loop spans 12 amino acids. In germline, CDR1 is SNHLY, CDR2 FYNNEI. This chain's CDR3 is CASNRGYAEAFF. Here the CDR3 DNA reads TGTGCCAGCAACAGGGGTTACGCTGAAGCTTTCTTT.

At least ten counts were recorded for this clonotype. The DNA for the CDR3 is TGTGCCAGCCGTGGGGGAGGGACGCCTAAGCAGTACTTC. Protein sequence: CASRGGGTPKQYF. J is TRBJ2-7 and V is TRBV5-6; 7 bases match TRBD2. V gave up 7 bases and J gave up 8 bases; unmatched junction bases: 12. The CDR3 has 13 residues. The V gene's germline CDR1 is SGHDT and CDR2 YYEEEE.

The chain recombines TRBV20-1 with TRBJ1-1, with D possibly TRBD1 on 6 matching bases. The V end lost 6 bases, the J end lost 5 bases, and 19 bases lay between the germline ends. Germline CDR1 reads DFQATT; CDR2 reads SNEGSKA (reference sequence). This CDR3 has 14 residues. The CDR3 coding sequence is TGCAGTGCCGGGTCTCCAGGGGCATTTACTGAAGCTTTCTTT. Translated: CSAGSPGAFTEAFF.